The clone carrying this TCR beta chain was found a few times. The assay was immunoSEQ multiplex PCR, and TCRdb's table has in-frame clones only and misses some. The sample records about half a million clones, around 80% being singletons. These data are taken from a study of shared clonotypes between healthy human individuals. Turning to the study itself: In total, the donors were a couple of women and three men aged 18 to 49.

Trimming removed 4 bases from V and 2 bases from J, with 12 bases in between. This CDR3 has 16 amino acids. Germline V lookup: CDR1 LGHNA, CDR2 YNFKEQ. HIV-negative, healthy adults without recent acute infections or vaccinations were the donors. This receptor was obtained from a woman between 40 and 55 years old in good health. Some clones in this sample may be carry-over from other donors' samples. Sequenced: PBMCs. This chain uses TRBV4-2 with TRBJ2-6; perhaps TRBD2 as D (6 bases). Here the CDR3 DNA reads TGTGCCAGCAGCCCCTCCGGAGGGGCTGGGGCCAACGTCCTGACTTTC. This encodes CASSPSGGAGANVLTF.